This T cell receptor beta chain was captured by sequencing in a study of cytomegalovirus exposure and HLA in healthy donors. V gave up 2 bases and J gave up 0 bases, with 11 bases separating them. The length of the CDR3 is 16 residues. From germline, CDR1 is SEHNR and CDR2 FQNEAQ (reference sequence). Findings and limits, study-wide: There were some public TCRs occurring in many donors, but most TCR sequences were rare. Listed as cytomegalovirus-associated were around 160 TCR beta chains.

A word on this clone: Antigen: not known.

Both 60 Vbeta primers and 13 Jbeta primers went into the PCR. Libraries were prepared by immunoSEQ multiplex PCR; TCRdb keeps only in-frame clonotypes and omits some of them. The table lists around 150,000 clones, roughly 68% of them singletons, with about 10% in the top ten. The rearrangement uses TRBV7-9 and TRBJ2-1, with D possibly TRBD1 on 6 matching bases. This clonotype was sampled from a man aged 25 to 45 in good health and CMV-seropositive. The specimen sequenced was PBMCs. As DNA, the CDR3 is TGTGCCAGCAGCTTAAGAGCACAGGGCTCCTACAATGAGCAGTTCTTC. Its translation: CASSLRAQGSYNEQFF. Together with reference TRBV7-9 and TRBJ2-1, the CDR3 gives the full variable domain: DTGVSQNPRHKITKRGQNVTFRCDPISEHNRLYWYRQTLGQGPEFLTYFQNEAQLEKSRLLSDRFSAERPKGSFSTLEIQRTEQGDSAMYLCASSLRAQGSYNEQFFGPGTRLTVL.